Presented here are 27 T cell receptor beta chains from one specimen sequenced in a study of beta chain features in type 1 diabetes. Every isolated RNA sample was fully reverse transcribed, so sequencing captured expressed TCRB transcripts. The data were produced by immunoSEQ multiplex PCR, yet TCRdb's version contains in-frame clones alone and is incomplete. Seen here are about 620,000 clones, around 15% observed once, and the top ten hold more than 0.08%. Sequencing was carried out using naive CD4+ T cells from blood. Receptors were obtained from a man aged 18 to 30 in good health.

This clone was seen a handful of times. The chain couples TRBV7-2 to TRBJ2-7; TRBD1 is a possible D gene (6 bases). Germline CDR1 reads SGHTA; CDR2 reads FQGNSA. CDR3 length: 16 amino acids. V was clipped by 1 base and J by 2 bases, with 15 bases between them. This chain's CDR3 is CASSLVFRQGTYEQYF. CDR3 coding DNA: TGTGCCAGCAGCTTAGTTTTTAGGCAGGGGACCTACGAGCAGTACTTC.

This chain connects TRBV5-1 to TRBJ1-6; D call uncertain. Germline values: CDR1 SGHRS, CDR2 YFSETQ. V lost 4 bases and J lost 0, with 8 bases in between. CDR3 size: 15 residues. The CDR3 here is CASSAQSSYNSPLHF. The CDR3 DNA reads as TGCGCCAGCAGCGCGCAGAGCTCCTATAATTCACCCCTCCACTTT.

The gene calls are TRBV6-4 and TRBJ1-2; D uncertain. The germline V gene has CDR1 MRHNA and CDR2 SNTAGT. This CDR3 comprises 13 residues. Trimming stripped 4 bases from V and 1 base from J, with 7 bases between. This CDR3 is CASSGGRNYGYTF. The CDR3 DNA reads as TGTGCCAGCAGTGGGGGTCGTAACTATGGCTACACCTTC.

V gene TRBV2 combines with J gene TRBJ2-5, with 7 bases lining up with TRBD1. Germline V gene sequence: CDR1 SNHLY, CDR2 FYNNEI. V was clipped by 8 bases and J by 4 bases; unmatched bases: 7. The length of the CDR3 is 13 residues. The CDR3 reads CASRRGPVETQYF. The CDR3 DNA reads as TGTGCCAGCCGTAGGGGGCCGGTAGAGACCCAGTACTTC.

About this clone itself: This specimen includes other DNA sequences encoding the same CDR3. This CDR3 reads CASGGATYEQYF. CDR3 coding DNA: TGTGCCAGCGGGGGGGCCACCTACGAGCAGTACTTC. The V call is TRBV2, the J call TRBJ2-7, with D possibly being TRBD2 (7 bases). The germline V and J ends were trimmed by 8 bases and 2 bases, with 10 bases remaining between them. The CDR3 sequence is 12 residues long. CDR1 SNHLY and CDR2 FYNNEI come from the germline V gene.

The sample holds a few counts of this clone. The V gene is TRBV7-2, the J gene TRBJ1-5; 8 positions agree with TRBD1. After removal of 4 bases from V and 3 bases from J, the junction contained 5 bases not matched to a gene. The germline V gene has CDR1 SGHTA and CDR2 FQGNSA. This CDR3 contains 15 residues. The CDR3 region has the DNA TGTGCCAGCAGCTACCCAGGGGGCTACAATCAGCCCCAGCATTTT. Translating gives CASSYPGGYNQPQHF.

V gene TRBV5-4 combines with J gene TRBJ1-2, with a weak D call TRBD1 (5 bases). The CDR3 loop spans 14 amino acids. CDR1 is SGHNT and CDR2 is YYREEE in the germline V gene (reference sequence). Trimming pared 4 bases from V and 1 base from J, leaving 11 bases between. CDR3 in amino acids: CASSARAINYGYTF. The CDR3 region has the DNA TGTGCCAGCAGCGCCAGGGCCATTAACTATGGCTACACCTTC.

This clone was observed a few times. V is TRBV10-3 and J is TRBJ1-5; no clear D. CDR1 is ENHRY and CDR2 is SYGVKD in the germline V gene. V lost 3 bases and J lost 0, with 15 bases in between. This CDR3 spans 17 amino acids. In DNA, the CDR3 is TGTGCCATCAGTGAAGGGTGGCTGAGAGATAGCAATCAGCCCCAGCATTTT. It translates to CAISEGWLRDSNQPQHF.

This rearrangement joins TRBV4-1 to TRBJ2-6; D unresolved. Per the germline V gene, CDR1 is MGHRA and CDR2 is YSYEKL. The V end lost 7 bases, the J end lost 0 bases, and 10 bases lay between the germline ends. The CDR3 sequence is 15 residues long. The CDR3 loop reads CASTLYISGANVLTF. The CDR3 region has the DNA TGCGCCAGCACACTCTATATCTCTGGGGCCAACGTCCTGACTTTC.

The genes are TRBV18 and TRBJ2-1; 8 nucleotides align to TRBD1. CDR1 is KGHSH, CDR2 LQKENI, per germline. V shed 4 bases, J shed 7 bases, and the junction held 9 bases outside the gene matches. The CDR3 is 15 amino acids. The CDR3 sequence: CASSLPRQGANEQFF. In DNA, the CDR3 is TGTGCCAGCTCACTACCGAGGCAGGGGGCTAATGAGCAGTTCTTC.

The J gene is TRBJ1-2, the V gene TRBV29-1; D remains ambiguous. Trimming removed 0 bases at V and 8 bases at J, with 13 bases between. The CDR3 runs to 13 residues. Germline assignment: CDR1 SQVTM and CDR2 ANQGSEA. CDR3 coding DNA: TGCAGCGTTGAAGAAAGAGCGGGGTCCGGCTACACCTTC. Its translation: CSVEERAGSGYTF.

The chain is built from TRBV9 and TRBJ2-2, with TRBD2 as a possible D gene (7 bases). Germline-derived CDR1 and CDR2 are SGDLS and YYNGEE. The CDR3 runs 16 residues. V was shortened by 0 bases and J by 4 bases, with 13 bases between the two germline ends. DNA for the CDR3: TGTGCCAGCAGCGTAGATCGGGGGGCTGGCACCGGGGAGCTGTTTTTT. Translated: CASSVDRGAGTGELFF.

V gene TRBV10-3 combines with J gene TRBJ2-7; 11 bases agree with TRBD2. The V gene end was trimmed by 10 bases and the J gene end by 4 bases; junction bases not matched to a gene: 9. The germline V gene has CDR1 ENHRY and CDR2 SYGVKD. The CDR3 spans 14 residues. The CDR3 here is CATLAGTSGYEQYF. The CDR3 nucleotides read TGTGCCACCCTCGCCGGGACTAGCGGTTACGAGCAGTACTTC.

This clone was seen more than once but under ten times. This CDR3 is CASSQPGQGARWYGYTF. CDR3 DNA: TGTGCCAGCAGCCAGCCGGGACAGGGGGCCAGATGGTATGGCTACACCTTC. The rearrangement links TRBV14 to TRBJ1-2; 12 nucleotides match TRBD1. Germline-derived CDR1 and CDR2 are SGHDN and FVKESK. The V gene end was trimmed by 3 bases and the J gene end by 5 bases; junction bases not matched to a gene: 10. The CDR3 contains 17 residues.

The chain is built from TRBV14 and TRBJ1-4, with D perhaps TRBD1 (5 bases). Trimming removed 1 base at V and 8 bases at J, with 17 bases between. The CDR3 is 16 residues long. CDR1 is SGHDN, CDR2 FVKESK, per germline. CDR3 sequence reads: CASSQGWGNINEKLFF. CDR3 nucleotides: TGTGCCAGCAGCCAAGGATGGGGGAATATCAACGAAAAACTGTTTTTT.

The chain joins TRBV6-5 to TRBJ1-4; D is unresolved. Per the germline V gene, CDR1 is MNHEY and CDR2 is SVGAGI. The CDR3 extends over 15 amino acids. The ends were cut back, 6 bases at V and 4 bases at J, with 15 bases in the middle. CDR3 sequence (DNA): TGTGCCAGCAGGGGCCCTCGAGGGAGTAATGAAAAACTGTTTTTT. Encoded protein: CASRGPRGSNEKLFF.

The chain has TRBV28 and TRBJ2-7; TRBD1 might be the D (6 bases). Germline lookup yields CDR1 MDHEN and CDR2 SYDVKM. Trimming took off 1 base at V and 5 bases at J, with 12 bases between the two ends. The CDR3 runs 14 residues. The CDR3 DNA is TGTGCCAGCAGTTTATTGCAGGGGACCCACGAGCAGTACTTC. Protein product: CASSLLQGTHEQYF. Together with reference TRBV28 and TRBJ2-7, the CDR3 gives the full variable domain: DVKVTQSSRYLVKRTGEKVFLECVQDMDHENMFWYRQDPGLGLRLIYFSYDVKMKEKGDIPEGYSVSREKKERFSLILESASTNQTSMYLCASSLLQGTHEQYFGPGTRLTVT.

CDR3 sequence reads: CASSLSPHGYTF. CDR3 DNA sequence: TGTGCCAGCAGCCTGTCACCTCATGGCTACACCTTC. The rearrangement links TRBV4-2 to TRBJ1-2, with D unclear. This CDR3 region has 12 residues. Germline lookup yields CDR1 LGHNA and CDR2 YNFKEQ. Trimming pared 4 bases from V and 6 bases from J, leaving 9 bases between.

The rearrangement uses TRBV19 and TRBJ1-1; no clear D gene. The CDR3 extends over 11 amino acids. Germline-derived CDR1 and CDR2 are LNHDA and SQIVND (reference sequence). V was cut by 10 bases and J by 1 base, with 7 bases left in between. The CDR3 here is CANCPNTEAFF. CDR3 nucleotides: TGTGCCAATTGTCCGAACACTGAAGCTTTCTTT.

This chain uses TRBV9 with TRBJ1-3; D gene uncertain. Germline CDR1 is SGDLS and CDR2 is YYNGEE. The CDR3 totals 17 residues. Trimming removed 0 bases from V and 0 bases from J, with 13 bases in between. Here the CDR3 reads CASSVEFQVRSGNTIYF. DNA for the CDR3: TGTGCCAGCAGCGTAGAGTTCCAGGTACGCTCTGGAAACACCATATATTTT.

This clone was counted a few times. The chain is built from TRBV18 and TRBJ2-7; 7 positions match TRBD1. With 1 base clipped from V and 3 bases from J, the junction kept 6 bases outside the gene matches. Looked up from germline, CDR1 is KGHSH and CDR2 is LQKENI. This CDR3 spans 15 amino acids. This CDR3 reads CASSPLRGSGYEQYF. The CDR3, as DNA: TGTGCCAGCTCACCACTCAGGGGGTCGGGCTACGAGCAGTACTTC.

This clone occurred a few times. This chain links TRBV2 with TRBJ1-3, with 7 bases aligning to TRBD1. The CDR3 consists of 14 residues. Trimming at V came to 6 bases and at J to 0 bases, leaving 2 bases not matched to a gene. Per the germline V gene, CDR1 is SNHLY and CDR2 is FYNNEI. The CDR3 nucleotides are TGTGCCAGCAGGGACAGGAGCTCTGGAAACACCATATATTTT. The encoded protein is CASRDRSSGNTIYF.

This clone was counted between two and nine times. CDR3 nucleotides: TGTGCCAGCACCCGAGCAGGGGTCGAAAACATTCAGTACTTC. It translates to CASTRAGVENIQYF. The chain recombines TRBV6-6 with TRBJ2-4; maybe TRBD1 (6 bases). Germline V gene sequence: CDR1 MNHNY, CDR2 SVGAGI (reference sequence). Between the trimmed V and J ends, which lost 7 bases and 5 bases, there was a span of 15 bases. The length of the CDR3 is 14 residues.

This clone has a handful of counts. V is TRBV5-1 and J is TRBJ1-1; TRBD1 matches at 9 bases. The CDR3 length is 15 residues. The germline V gene has CDR1 SGHRS and CDR2 YFSETQ. The trim removed 4 bases at V and 7 bases at J, leaving 11 bases unmatched. For the CDR3, the DNA is TGCGCCAGCAGCCGCCCCGGGACAGGGAAGTTTGAAGCTTTCTTT. Translating it yields CASSRPGTGKFEAFF.

V gene TRBV7-9 combines with J gene TRBJ2-3; the D gene is possibly TRBD2 (5 bases). This CDR3 has 16 amino acids. With 5 bases removed from V and 0 bases from J, the gap between germline ends came to 15 bases. CDR1 and CDR2 from the germline V gene are SEHNR and FQNEAQ (reference sequence). The CDR3 region is CASSPSSGSSTDTQYF. CDR3 in DNA: TGTGCCAGCAGCCCCTCGAGCGGATCTAGCACAGATACGCAGTATTTT.

There are a few counts of this clone. This chain links TRBV4-1 with TRBJ2-4; D gene unclear. The CDR3 is 17 amino acids. V lost 1 base to trimming and J lost 0 bases, with 13 bases between them. Germline-derived CDR1 and CDR2 are MGHRA and YSYEKL. The CDR3 is CASSQGIGERAKNIQYF. DNA for the CDR3: TGCGCCAGCAGCCAAGGGATAGGAGAGAGAGCCAAAAACATTCAGTACTTC.

This clone was seen a few times. The chain couples TRBV9 to TRBJ2-5; the D is unclear. CDR1 is SGDLS and CDR2 is YYNGEE in the germline V gene. This CDR3 is built from 13 residues. V lost 0 bases and J lost 3, with 6 bases in between. The DNA for the CDR3 is TGTGCCAGCAGCGTAGGGATGGAAGAGACCCAGTACTTC. Amino acids: CASSVGMEETQYF.